This T cell receptor (beta chain) was identified in a study of blood T cell repertoires in COVID-19. Original data processing: Researchers report that nucleated cell counts were estimated from reference gene primer amplification. Here immunoSEQ multiplex PCR was the method, and the copy in TCRdb shows in-frame clones only, minus some. The V and J calls and the clone size are those of that table, but D and trimming were determined from the DNA. The table has around 100,000 clones, approximately 89% seen once. Source material: peripheral blood. The TCR sequence derives from a man in his forties or fifties with acute or convalescent COVID-19.

CDR3 DNA sequence: TGTGCCAGCAGCTTAGATTTGGGGGGTTATCAGCCCCAGCATTTT. This encodes CASSLDLGGYQPQHF. The gene calls are TRBV11-2 and TRBJ1-5; D possibly corresponds to TRBD1 (5 bases). This CDR3 comprises 15 residues. The V gene's germline CDR1 is SGHAT and CDR2 FQNNGV. V was pared by 0 bases and J by 5 bases, with 11 bases between.